A selection of T cell receptor beta chains follows, all from one sample in a study of blood T cell repertoires in COVID-19. Using immunoSEQ multiplex PCR, the repertoire was profiled, and TCRdb retains in-frame clones only, with some absent. This sample has roughly 230,000 clones; 75% to 85% occur once, and the top ten carry over 4.5%. Material for sequencing was peripheral blood. These receptors all stem from a human donor in a cohort sampled during active COVID-19. The conserved cysteine and the conserved F or W are not part of the CDR3 here. The D gene is left open where the match is weak.

TRBD2 TRBV6-6 ASRSGTSASYEQY
TRBD1 TRBV7-9 ASSFGQGSNSPLH
- TRBV18 ASSPGAGNQPQH
TRBD2 TRBV28 ASSLRGLGNNEQF
TRBD2 TRBV2 ARGLAGNSREQY
TRBD1 TRBV6-1 ASSEGTGMYQPQH
TRBD1 TRBV19 ASSTPHSTGGAWETQY
- TRBV7-9 ASSLGQITGELF
- TRBV19 ASSILGGYNEQF
TRBD1 TRBV7-3 ASSYKPDRGSADTQY
- TRBV18 ASSPVLLENTEAF
TRBD1 TRBV18 ASRGQGQADTQY
TRBD2 TRBV9 ASSFAPGGEETQY
- TRBV7-2 ASSLFWQVKDTEAF
- TRBV6-2/TRBV6-3 ASSYSTLGQYGYT
- TRBV5-4 ASSLPGRRGSSGANVLT
TRBD1 TRBV11-2 ASSLTGDSLYEQY
TRBD2 TRBV7-6 ASSPLAGGSNEQF
- TRBV20-1 SARVLDTQY
- TRBV5-1 ASSLNAGTDTQY
- TRBV4-1 ASSQGLGAGGSEAF
- TRBV5-1 ASSGSTDHSGANVLT
- TRBV13 ASSLRWSGGAENIQY
- TRBV5-1 ASSLATGGTNMNTEAF
TRBD1 TRBV5-4 ASSWDRGQETQY